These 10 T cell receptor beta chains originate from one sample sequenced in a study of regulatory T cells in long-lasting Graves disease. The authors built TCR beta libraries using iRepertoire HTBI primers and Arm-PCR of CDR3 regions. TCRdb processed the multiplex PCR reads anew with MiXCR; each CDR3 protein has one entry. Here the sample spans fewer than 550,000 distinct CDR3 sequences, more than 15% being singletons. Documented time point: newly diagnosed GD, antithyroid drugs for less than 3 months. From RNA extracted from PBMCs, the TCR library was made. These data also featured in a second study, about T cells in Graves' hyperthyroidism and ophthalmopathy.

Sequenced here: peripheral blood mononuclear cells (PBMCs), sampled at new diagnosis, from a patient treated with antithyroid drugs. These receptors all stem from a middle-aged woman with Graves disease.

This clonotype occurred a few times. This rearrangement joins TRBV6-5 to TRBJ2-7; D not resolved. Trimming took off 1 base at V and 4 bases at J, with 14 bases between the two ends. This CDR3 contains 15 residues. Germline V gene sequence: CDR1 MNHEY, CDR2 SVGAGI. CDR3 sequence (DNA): TGTGCCAGCAGTTACTTCGGGCGTGATCCGTACGAGCAGTACTTC. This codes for CASSYFGRDPYEQYF.

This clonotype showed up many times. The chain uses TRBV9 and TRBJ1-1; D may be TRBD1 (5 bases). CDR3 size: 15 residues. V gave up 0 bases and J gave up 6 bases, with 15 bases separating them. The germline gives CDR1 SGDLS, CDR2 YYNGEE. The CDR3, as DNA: TGTGCCAGCAGCGTAGACCCAGGGAGTTTCGCTGAAGCTTTCTTT. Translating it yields CASSVDPGSFAEAFF.

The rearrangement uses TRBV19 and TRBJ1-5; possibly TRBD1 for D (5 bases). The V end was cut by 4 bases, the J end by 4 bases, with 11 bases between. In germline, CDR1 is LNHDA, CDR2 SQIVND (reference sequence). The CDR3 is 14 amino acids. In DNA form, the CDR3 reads TGTGCCAGTAGTAACTTCGGGGGGAATCAGCCCCAGCATTTT. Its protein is CASSNFGGNQPQHF. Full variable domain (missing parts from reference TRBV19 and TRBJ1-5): DGGITQSPKYLFRKEGQNVTLSCEQNLNHDAMYWYRQDPGQGLRLIYYSQIVNDFQKGDIAEGYSVSREKKESFPLTVTSAQKNPTAFYLCASSNFGGNQPQHFGDGTRLSIL.

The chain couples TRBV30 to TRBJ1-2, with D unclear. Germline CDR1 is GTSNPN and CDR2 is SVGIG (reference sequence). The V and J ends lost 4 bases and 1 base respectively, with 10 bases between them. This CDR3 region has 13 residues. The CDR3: CAWTAQVNYGYTF. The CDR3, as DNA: TGTGCCTGGACGGCGCAGGTTAACTATGGCTACACCTTC.

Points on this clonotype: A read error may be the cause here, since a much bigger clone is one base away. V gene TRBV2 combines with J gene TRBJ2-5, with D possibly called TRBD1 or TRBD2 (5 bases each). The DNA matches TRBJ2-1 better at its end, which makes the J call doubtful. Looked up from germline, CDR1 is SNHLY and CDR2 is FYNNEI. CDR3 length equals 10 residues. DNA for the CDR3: TGTGCCAGCAGTGGTGGGACCCAGTTCTTC. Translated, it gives CASSGGTQFF.

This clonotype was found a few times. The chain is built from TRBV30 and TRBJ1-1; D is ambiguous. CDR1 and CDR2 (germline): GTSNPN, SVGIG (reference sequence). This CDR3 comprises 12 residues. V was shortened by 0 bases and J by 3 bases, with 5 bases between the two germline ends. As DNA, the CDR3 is TGTGCCTGGAGTGTACGATACACTGAAGCTTTCTTT. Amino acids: CAWSVRYTEAFF.

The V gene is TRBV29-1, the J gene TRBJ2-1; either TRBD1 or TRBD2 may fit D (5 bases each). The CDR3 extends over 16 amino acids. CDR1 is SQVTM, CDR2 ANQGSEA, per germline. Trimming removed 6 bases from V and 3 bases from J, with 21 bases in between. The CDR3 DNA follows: TGCAGCGTCTTCGGGACCAGCGCCCATCACTACAATGAGCAGTTCTTC. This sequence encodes CSVFGTSAHHYNEQFF.

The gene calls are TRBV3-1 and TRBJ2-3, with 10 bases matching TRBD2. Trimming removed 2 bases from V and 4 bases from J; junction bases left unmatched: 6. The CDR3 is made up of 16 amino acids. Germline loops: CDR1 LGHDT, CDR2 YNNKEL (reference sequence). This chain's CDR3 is CASSQTSGGGADTQYF. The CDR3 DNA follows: TGTGCCAGCAGCCAAACGAGCGGGGGGGGAGCAGATACGCAGTATTTT.

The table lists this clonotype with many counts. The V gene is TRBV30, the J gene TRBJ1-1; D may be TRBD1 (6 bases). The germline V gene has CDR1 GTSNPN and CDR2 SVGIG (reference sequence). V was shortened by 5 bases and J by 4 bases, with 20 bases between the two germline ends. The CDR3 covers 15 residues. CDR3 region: CAWGGAGLLVTEAFF. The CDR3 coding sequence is TGTGCCTGGGGGGGCGCGGGGCTACTGGTCACTGAAGCTTTCTTT.

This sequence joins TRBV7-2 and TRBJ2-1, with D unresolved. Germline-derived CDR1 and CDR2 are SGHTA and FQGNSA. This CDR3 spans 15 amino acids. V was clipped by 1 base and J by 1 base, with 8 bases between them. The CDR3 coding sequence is TGTGCCAGCAGCTTAGTGGTTACGTCCTACAATGAGCAGTTCTTC. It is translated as CASSLVVTSYNEQFF.